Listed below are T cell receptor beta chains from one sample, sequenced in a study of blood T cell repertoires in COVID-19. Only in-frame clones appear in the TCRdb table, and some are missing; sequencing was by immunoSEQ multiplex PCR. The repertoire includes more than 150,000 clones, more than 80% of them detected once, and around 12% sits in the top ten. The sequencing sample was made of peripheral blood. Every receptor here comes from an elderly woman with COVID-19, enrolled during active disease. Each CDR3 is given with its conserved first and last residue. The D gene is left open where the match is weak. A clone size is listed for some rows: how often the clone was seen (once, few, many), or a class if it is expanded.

CDR3 protein: CASQWGSGTGELFF; CDR3 DNA: TGTGCCAGCCAGTGGGGCAGCGGGACCGGGGAGCTGTTTTTT; J gene: TRBJ2-2; clone size: NA; D gene: NA; V gene: TRBV5-6
CDR3 protein: CASQWTGAGNTIYF; CDR3 DNA: TGCGCCAGCCAATGGACAGGGGCTGGAAACACCATATATTTT; J gene: TRBJ1-3; clone size: NA; D gene: TRBD1; V gene: TRBV5-1
CDR3 protein: CASSLTRGWSNEQFF; CDR3 DNA: TGTGCCAGCAGCCTAACTAGGGGGTGGAGCAATGAGCAGTTCTTC; J gene: TRBJ2-1; clone size: few; D gene: NA; V gene: TRBV3-1/TRBV3-2
CDR3 protein: CATSVQGVGYTF; CDR3 DNA: TGTGCCACCAGTGTTCAGGGGGTTGGCTACACCTTC; J gene: TRBJ1-2; clone size: NA; D gene: TRBD1; V gene: TRBV24-1
CDR3 protein: CASSLEGGTGDEQFF; CDR3 DNA: TGTGCCAGCAGCTTGGAGGGCGGGACTGGGGATGAGCAGTTCTTC; J gene: TRBJ2-1; clone size: NA; D gene: NA; V gene: TRBV5-8
CDR3 protein: CASRAQVPNTGELFF; CDR3 DNA: TGTGCCAGCAGAGCCCAGGTCCCGAACACCGGGGAGCTGTTTTTT; J gene: TRBJ2-2; clone size: once; D gene: NA; V gene: TRBV7-9
CDR3 protein: CASRGNPGNTIYF; CDR3 DNA: TGTGCCAGCCGCGGGAATCCTGGAAACACCATATATTTT; J gene: TRBJ1-3; clone size: NA; D gene: NA; V gene: TRBV27
CDR3 protein: CASTAQRRTDTQYF; CDR3 DNA: TGCGCCAGCACAGCCCAGCGACGCACAGATACGCAGTATTTT; J gene: TRBJ2-3; clone size: NA; D gene: NA; V gene: TRBV5-1
CDR3 protein: CASTRAGGGGELFF; CDR3 DNA: TGTGCCAGTACCCGAGCAGGGGGCGGCGGGGAGCTGTTTTTT; J gene: TRBJ2-2; clone size: NA; D gene: TRBD1; V gene: TRBV19
CDR3 protein: CASSPFVPGQGLYQPQHF; CDR3 DNA: TGTGCCAGCTCACCTTTTGTTCCGGGACAGGGTCTCTATCAGCCCCAGCATTTT; J gene: TRBJ1-5; clone size: few; D gene: TRBD1; V gene: TRBV18
CDR3 protein: CASSPLDRDNSPLHF; CDR3 DNA: TGTGCCAGCAGCCCCCTGGACAGGGATAATTCACCCCTCCACTTT; J gene: TRBJ1-6; clone size: NA; D gene: TRBD1; V gene: TRBV27
CDR3 protein: CASKYGSDQPQHF; CDR3 DNA: TGTGCCAGCAAATACGGGAGTGATCAGCCCCAGCATTTT; J gene: TRBJ1-5; clone size: NA; D gene: NA; V gene: TRBV6-5
CDR3 protein: CASSGTSGSYEQYF; CDR3 DNA: TGTGCCAGCTCCGGGACTAGCGGTTCCTACGAGCAGTACTTC; J gene: TRBJ2-7; clone size: NA; D gene: TRBD2; V gene: TRBV28
CDR3 protein: CASSRGTISGNTIYF; CDR3 DNA: TGTGCCAGCAGCAGGGGGACCATCTCTGGAAACACCATATATTTT; J gene: TRBJ1-3; clone size: NA; D gene: NA; V gene: TRBV9
CDR3 protein: CASSLAGVSNTGELFF; CDR3 DNA: TGCGCCAGCAGCTTGGCCGGGGTCTCGAACACCGGGGAGCTGTTTTTT; J gene: TRBJ2-2; clone size: NA; D gene: NA; V gene: TRBV5-1
CDR3 protein: CASSYTGVPSYEQYF; CDR3 DNA: TGTGCCAGCAGCTACACCGGGGTTCCCTCCTACGAGCAGTACTTC; J gene: TRBJ2-7; clone size: NA; D gene: NA; V gene: TRBV7-2
CDR3 protein: CASSSRDTTDTQYF; CDR3 DNA: TGTGCCAGCAGTAGTCGGGACACCACAGATACGCAGTATTTT; J gene: TRBJ2-3; clone size: few; D gene: NA; V gene: TRBV28
CDR3 protein: CASSVGVGGGAERTQYF; CDR3 DNA: TGTGCCAGCAGCGTAGGTGTCGGCGGCGGGGCCGAACGTACGCAGTATTTT; J gene: TRBJ2-3; clone size: NA; D gene: NA; V gene: TRBV9
CDR3 protein: CASSLESPNYGYTF; CDR3 DNA: TGCGCCAGCAGCTTGGAGAGTCCAAACTATGGCTACACCTTC; J gene: TRBJ1-2; clone size: NA; D gene: NA; V gene: TRBV5-1
CDR3 protein: CASSLRNYGYTF; CDR3 DNA: TGTGCCAGCAGTTTGCGGAACTATGGCTACACCTTC; J gene: TRBJ1-2; clone size: NA; D gene: NA; V gene: TRBV28
CDR3 protein: CATHRGRNEKLFF; CDR3 DNA: TGTGCCACCCACAGGGGGCGGAATGAAAAACTGTTTTTT; J gene: TRBJ1-4; clone size: NA; D gene: TRBD1; V gene: TRBV15
CDR3 protein: CASSERLVDTQYF; CDR3 DNA: TGTGCCAGCAGTGAACGACTCGTAGATACGCAGTATTTT; J gene: TRBJ2-3; clone size: few; D gene: NA; V gene: TRBV2
CDR3 protein: CASSLERLAGGLDTQYF; CDR3 DNA: TGCGCCAGCAGCTTGGAAAGACTAGCGGGAGGGTTAGATACGCAGTATTTT; J gene: TRBJ2-3; clone size: NA; D gene: TRBD2; V gene: TRBV5-1